This T cell receptor (beta chain) was obtained from a study of OX40 agonist ivuxolimab in advanced cancers. Germline lookup yields CDR1 LNHNV and CDR2 YYDKDF (reference sequence). Trimming pared 6 bases from V and 7 bases from J, leaving 10 bases between. The CDR3 length is 11 residues. This clone was picked up a small number of times. Data came from immunoSEQ multiplex PCR; TCRdb stores just in-frame clones and leaves some out. Here the sample spans around 37,000 clones, about 88% being singletons. The chain employs TRBV15 and TRBJ2-7; D is undetermined. The sequenced sample was CD4+ or CD8+ T cells sorted from blood, obtained in a trial of the OX40 agonist ivuxolimab. The sequence was collected from an adult with an advanced solid tumor such as melanoma, head and neck, liver or kidney cancer. This chain's CDR3 is CATSSIGEQYF. The CDR3 DNA reads TGTGCCACCAGTTCAATTGGGGAGCAGTACTTC.